The T cell receptor beta chain described here comes from a study of molecular identifiers for immune sequencing clone quantification. Study background: RNA, taken in replicates from about 20,000 or 100,000 naive CD8 cells, was split five ways, with four sequenced.

This clonotype has more than one count but fewer than ten. Based on a CD8+CD4-CCR7+CD45RA+ profile, naive CD8 T cells were sorted. The CDR3 spans 14 residues. V lost 2 bases and J lost 5, with 12 bases in between. One entry per CDR3 protein results from TCRdb running MiXCR on the PCR reads. The table lists hundreds of thousands of distinct CDR3 sequences, under 25% of them singletons. This TCR derives from a human donor in good health. Some libraries in this study had Jurkat cell RNA spiked in. The chain is built from TRBV12-3 or TRBV12-4 and TRBJ2-5; D gene uncertain. Sample: naive CD8+ T cells from blood, with Jurkat cell RNA spiked in. Noted subset: FACS-sorted CD8+CD4-CCR7+CD45RA+ naive T cells. The CDR3 region has the DNA TGTGCCAGCAGTTTATCGGGCGTGGGGGAGACCCAGTACTTC. Protein product: CASSLSGVGETQYF.